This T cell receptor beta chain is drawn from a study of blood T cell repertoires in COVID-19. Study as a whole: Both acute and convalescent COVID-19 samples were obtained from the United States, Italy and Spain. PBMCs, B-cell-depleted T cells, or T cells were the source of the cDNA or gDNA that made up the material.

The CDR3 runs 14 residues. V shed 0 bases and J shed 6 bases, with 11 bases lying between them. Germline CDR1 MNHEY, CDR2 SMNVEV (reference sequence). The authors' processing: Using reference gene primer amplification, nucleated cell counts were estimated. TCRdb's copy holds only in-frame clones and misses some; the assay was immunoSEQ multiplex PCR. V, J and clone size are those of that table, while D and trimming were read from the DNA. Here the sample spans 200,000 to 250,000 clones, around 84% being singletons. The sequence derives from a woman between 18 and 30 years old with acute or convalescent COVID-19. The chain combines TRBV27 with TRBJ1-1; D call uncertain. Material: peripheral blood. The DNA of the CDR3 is TGTGCCAGCAGTTTATCTTGGGAGTGGCCTGAAGCTTTCTTT. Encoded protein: CASSLSWEWPEAFF.